Listed below are T cell receptor beta chains from one sample, sequenced in a study of regulatory T cells in long-lasting Graves disease. TCRdb ran MiXCR on the multiplex PCR reads and lists one entry per CDR3 protein. Of 400,000 to 500,000 distinct CDR3 sequences detected, roughly 15% appear once; the ten largest clones hold over 8.5%. The data were also submitted as part of a second study, on T cells in Graves' hyperthyroidism and ophthalmopathy.

The material was peripheral blood mononuclear cells (PBMCs), obtained at new diagnosis, from a patient treated with antithyroid drugs. These receptors were collected from a woman aged 25 to 39 with Graves disease. The conserved cysteine and the conserved F or W are not part of the CDR3 here. Fields, in order: J gene, V gene, clone size, CDR3 length, CDR3 protein. Only part of the rows carry a size: once, few, many, or a class if the clone is expanded.

>TRBJ1-6|TRBV6-1|-|14
ASRNLDSGGRSPLH
>TRBJ2-1|TRBV7-8|few|17
ASSSLVTSGIGGLNEQF
>TRBJ1-5|TRBV18|many|12
ASSPDGFNQPQH
>TRBJ1-1|TRBV28|-|12
ASSPWTVNTEAF
>TRBJ2-5|TRBV6-5|many|14
ASSFSRALGGETQY
>TRBJ1-5|TRBV28|-|13
ASRSRRHGNQPQH
>TRBJ1-2|TRBV3-1|many|11
ASKSYANYGYT
>TRBJ2-1|TRBV19|-|13
ASFGRAGSYNEQF
>TRBJ1-5|TRBV6-1|few|11
ASSKLLVGPQH
>TRBJ2-3|TRBV11-3|many|13
ASSPGGRARDTQY
>TRBJ2-1|TRBV18|few|15
ASSVGLAGGTYNEQF
>TRBJ2-7|TRBV6-2/TRBV6-3|-|13
ASSKYGAYLDEQY
>TRBJ1-2|TRBV28|many|12
ASSPRTGYYGYT
>TRBJ2-3|TRBV30|few|16
AWKSFAFGTASTDTQY
>TRBJ2-1|TRBV12-5|-|12
ASGKGTQNNEQF
>TRBJ1-5|TRBV5-5|-|13
ASSLYSVLAGAQH
>TRBJ2-3|TRBV12-3/TRBV12-4|many|13
ASTRRGGWTDTQY
>TRBJ2-1|TRBV11-2|-|16
ASSCETGGPSEHNEQF
>TRBJ2-1|TRBV12-3/TRBV12-4|many|13
ASLITGGTYNEQF
>TRBJ2-5|TRBV15|-|14
ATSREGGRPQETQY
>TRBJ1-1|TRBV5-1|few|12
ASSLDDGATEAF
>TRBJ1-2|TRBV7-8|many|14
ASSLSRRVGLYGYT
>TRBJ1-5|TRBV20-1|-|14
SARSNTGIINQPQH
>TRBJ1-1|TRBV6-1|many|13
ASSGGRDANTEAF
>TRBJ1-5|TRBV18|few|15
ASSTNAGGGSNQPQH
>TRBJ1-5|TRBV2|many|11
ASSGTGHQPQH
>TRBJ1-1|TRBV3-1|few|12
ASSAYLMNTEAF
>TRBJ2-1|TRBV28|-|10
ASTSPPNEQF
>TRBJ1-4|TRBV10-3|-|13
AIRQGAATNEKLF
>TRBJ2-2|TRBV5-4|few|16
ASSSNYGDRVVTGELS
>TRBJ2-7|TRBV6-1|-|12
ASRTGQGPYEQY
>TRBJ1-2|TRBV5-1|many|12
ASSLDGANYGYT
>TRBJ2-5|TRBV6-2/TRBV6-3|many|12
ASRRQVVPETQY
>TRBJ1-1|TRBV19|few|13
ASSIIGAMNTEAF